The sequence of this TCR beta chain was determined in a study of shared clonotypes between healthy human individuals. Whole-study results and caveats: The study found lower generation probabilities in non-shared clonotypes than in those shared by all four donors. Memory subsets generally showed smaller estimated richness than naive subsets did.

CD45RO-negative CD8 cells positively selected for CCR7 made up the naive population, which excluded terminally differentiated effector memory CD45RA+ cells. The donors were all Caucasian adults (living in Nashville, Tennessee). Trimming took off 7 bases at V and 5 bases at J, with 17 bases between the two ends. CDR1 and CDR2 from the germline V gene are MDHEN and SYDVKM. The CDR3 contains 14 residues. It was across several immunoSEQ plates that each subset's genomic DNA was evenly split. TCRdb's table, derived via immunoSEQ multiplex PCR, lists solely in-frame clones and lacks some. In the table there are approximately 650,000 clones, roughly 95% of which are singletons. Comments on this clone: Its cognate antigen is unknown.

The origin of this receptor is a woman aged 25 to 39 in good health. The sequencing input was naive CD8+ T cells sorted from blood. The chain employs TRBV28 and TRBJ2-5, with D maybe TRBD2 (6 bases). This CDR3 is CASTLRPGVETQYF. The CDR3 DNA is TGTGCCAGCACTCTCCGGCCGGGAGTGGAGACCCAGTACTTC.